The next 14 T cell receptor beta chains were all read from a single sample in a study of blood T cell repertoires in COVID-19. Profiling relied on immunoSEQ multiplex PCR, and the TCRdb table lists in-frame clones only, not all of them. The sample has about 59,000 clones, more than 60% seen once. Sequenced sample: peripheral blood. These receptors all stem from a woman in her fifties or sixties with active or convalescent COVID-19.

This clone was found many times. The V call is TRBV5-6, the J call TRBJ1-1, with D possibly matching TRBD1 (6 bases). The CDR3 loop spans 13 amino acids. Germline assignment: CDR1 SGHDT and CDR2 YYEEEE. V dropped 3 bases and J dropped 4 bases, with 10 bases sitting between them. The CDR3 DNA reads TGTGCCAGCAGCTCAACAGGGAGCACTGAAGCTTTCTTT. It translates to CASSSTGSTEAFF.

This clone was observed a single time. V is TRBV5-1 and J is TRBJ1-4; the D gene is possibly TRBD1 (5 bases). Germline CDR1 reads SGHRS; CDR2 reads YFSETQ. The ends were cut back, 0 bases at V and 6 bases at J, with 9 bases in the middle. The CDR3 length is 14 residues. CDR3 bases: TGCGCCAGCAGCTTGGGTGGGGCAGATGAAAAACTGTTTTTT. Residues: CASSLGGADEKLFF.

The V and J genes are TRBV30 and TRBJ1-6; D gene uncertain. The V gene's germline CDR1 is GTSNPN and CDR2 SVGIG (reference sequence). The germline V and J ends were trimmed by 2 bases and 7 bases, with 6 bases remaining between them. The CDR3 covers 12 residues. CDR3 DNA sequence: TGTGCCTGGAGTCCCATGAATTCACCCCTCCACTTT. It translates to CAWSPMNSPLHF.

The chain has TRBV7-2 and TRBJ1-1; D is undetermined. V was cut by 5 bases and J by 1 base, with 11 bases left in between. There are 14 residues in the CDR3. Germline V CDR1 and CDR2: SGHTA, FQGNSA. CDR3 nucleotides: TGTGCCAGCAGCGCCCACCCACAGAACACTGAAGCTTTCTTT. It is translated as CASSAHPQNTEAFF. Complete variable domain (other parts from reference TRBV7-2 and TRBJ1-1): GAGVSQSPSNKVTEKGKDVELRCDPISGHTALYWYRQSLGQGLEFLIYFQGNSAPDKSGLPSDRFSAERTGGSVSTLTIQRTQQEDSAVYLCASSAHPQNTEAFFGQGTRLTVV.

This clone has only one observation. V usage is TRBV11-2 and J usage is TRBJ2-1; 12 bases map to TRBD2. Germline V gene lookup returns CDR1 SGHAT and CDR2 FQNNGV. The CDR3 spans 18 residues. V lost 0 bases and J lost 9; bases outside the gene matches: 12. The DNA for the CDR3 is TGTGCCAGCAGCTTAGATACCCTGCTAGCGGGAGGGAGAACTGAGCAGTTCTTC. Protein product: CASSLDTLLAGGRTEQFF.

The gene calls are TRBV3-1 (or the pseudogene TRBV3-2) and TRBJ2-7, with D possibly matching TRBD2 (6 bases). The CDR3 contains 14 residues. Germline CDR1 LGHDT, CDR2 YNNKEL (reference sequence). V lost 4 bases and J 0 bases, leaving 10 bases between the germline ends. DNA for the CDR3: TGTGCCAGCAGCCGGGACTCGAGCTCCTACGAGCAGTACTTC. This translates into CASSRDSSSYEQYF.

The chain employs TRBV11-3 and TRBJ2-1; TRBD2 matches 16 bases. The CDR3 consists of 15 residues. The germline V gene has CDR1 SGHNT and CDR2 YENEEA. V dropped 5 bases and J dropped 16; count of bases not matched to a gene: 11. DNA of the CDR3: TGTGCCAGCAGCCTCGGAGGGACTAGCGGGAGGGCTGTATTCTTC. Translating it yields CASSLGGTSGRAVFF.

The chain couples TRBV29-1 to TRBJ1-5; D uncertain. Germline CDR1 SQVTM, CDR2 ANQGSEA. The ends were cut back, 1 base at V and 6 bases at J, with 10 bases in the middle. The CDR3 contains 13 residues. CDR3 nucleotides: TGCAGCGTTGAAGCCGGGAATGGTCAGCCCCAGCATTTT. Protein: CSVEAGNGQPQHF. Variable domain in full (rest from reference TRBV29-1 and TRBJ1-5): SAVISQKPSRDICQRGTSLTIQCQVDSQVTMMFWYRQQPGQSLTLIATANQGSEATYESGFVIDKFPISRPNLTFSTLTVSNMSPEDSSIYLCSVEAGNGQPQHFGDGTRLSIL.

The chain has TRBV29-1 and TRBJ2-4; D is unclear. The CDR3 extends over 13 amino acids. V shed 8 bases and J shed 0 bases, with 11 bases lying between them. CDR1 and CDR2 from the germline V gene are SQVTM and ANQGSEA. The CDR3 loop reads CSSLGLAKNIQYF. DNA for the CDR3: TGCAGCTCCTTGGGCCTAGCCAAAAACATTCAGTACTTC.

The chain uses TRBV5-1 and TRBJ1-4; 7 bases are shared with TRBD1. The V gene end was trimmed by 3 bases and the J gene end by 2 bases; junction bases not matched to a gene: 1. The CDR3 runs to 14 residues. The germline gives CDR1 SGHRS, CDR2 YFSETQ. The CDR3 bases are TGCGCCAGCAGCTCCAGGGGGACTAATGAAAAACTGTTTTTT. Amino acid sequence: CASSSRGTNEKLFF.

This clone was found once. V is TRBV7-8 and J is TRBJ1-4, with TRBD1 identical over 10 bases. Trimming removed 5 bases from V and 1 base from J; junction bases left unmatched: 13. CDR3 size: 19 residues. The germline V gene has CDR1 SGHVS and CDR2 FQNEAQ. The CDR3: CASSTRQGAIYGTNEKLFF. Here the CDR3 DNA reads TGTGCCAGCAGCACCCGACAGGGGGCGATTTATGGAACTAATGAAAAACTGTTTTTT.

This clone was seen at least ten times. The CDR3: CASSQDWGGISNTQYF. The CDR3 DNA follows: TGTGCCAGCAGCCAAGATTGGGGGGGCATCTCAAATACGCAGTATTTT. The V gene is TRBV3-1 (or the pseudogene TRBV3-2), the J gene TRBJ2-3; D may be TRBD2 (7 bases). Trimming removed 0 bases at V and 7 bases at J, with 17 bases between. The CDR3 has 16 residues. From germline, CDR1 is LGHDT and CDR2 YNNKEL (reference sequence).

This clone was seen a few times. The CDR3 region is CASSPTDRGRHEQYF. As DNA, the CDR3 is TGTGCCAGCAGTCCTACTGACAGGGGGCGCCACGAGCAGTACTTC. The chain carries TRBV3-1 (or the pseudogene TRBV3-2) and TRBJ2-7, with 10 bases aligning to TRBD1. Germline CDR1 reads LGHDT; CDR2 reads YNNKEL (reference sequence). The trim removed 6 bases at V and 5 bases at J, leaving 10 bases unmatched. The CDR3 has 15 residues.

The chain is built from TRBV20-1 and TRBJ1-1, with D possibly matching TRBD1 (6 bases). The CDR3 totals 11 residues. Germline CDR1 and CDR2: DFQATT and SNEGSKA (reference sequence). Trimming took 6 bases from V and 5 from J, leaving 10 bases between them. The CDR3 loop reads CSAPGETEAFF. The CDR3 nucleotides read TGCAGTGCCCCAGGGGAGACTGAAGCTTTCTTT.